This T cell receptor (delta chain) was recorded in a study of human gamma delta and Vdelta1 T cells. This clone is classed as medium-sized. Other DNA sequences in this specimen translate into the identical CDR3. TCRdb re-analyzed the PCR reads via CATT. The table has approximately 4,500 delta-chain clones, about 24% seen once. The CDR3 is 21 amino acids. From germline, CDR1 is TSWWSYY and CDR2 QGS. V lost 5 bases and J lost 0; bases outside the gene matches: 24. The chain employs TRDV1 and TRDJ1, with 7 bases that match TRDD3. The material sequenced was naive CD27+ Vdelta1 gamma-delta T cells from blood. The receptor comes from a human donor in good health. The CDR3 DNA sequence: TGTGCTCTTGGGCTTAGTCGTCGCTACGGCAGTACTGGGGAGTACACCGATAAACTCATCTTT. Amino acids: CALGLSRRYGSTGEYTDKLIF.